A selection of T cell receptor beta chains follows, all from one sample in a study of CD8+ T cells in alopecia areata. Measured with immunoSEQ multiplex PCR; TCRdb has only the in-frame clones, and not every one. Altogether approximately 140,000 clones are present, approximately 80% being singletons, with the ten largest covering roughly 25%. The specimen was CD8+ T cells sorted from blood, collected at week 4, from a patient treated with tofacitinib. Source of these receptors: a human donor with alopecia areata. The CDR3 runs from the conserved cysteine through the conserved F or W. Fields, in order: V gene, clone size, J gene, D gene, CDR3 length, CDR3 protein, CDR3 DNA. D genes are given only for firm matches. A row's size may be missing; if present it is once, few, many or a size class.

TRBV6-5	.	TRBJ2-2	TRBD1	16	CASSYSKGAGGGELFF	TGTGCCAGCAGTTACTCGAAGGGGGCCGGCGGCGGGGAGCTGTTTTTT
TRBV9	.	TRBJ2-2	.	17	CASSGDGPSANTGELFF	TGTGCCAGCAGCGGCGACGGCCCTTCGGCGAACACCGGGGAGCTGTTTTTT
TRBV28	.	TRBJ2-1	.	12	CASSLMDNEQFF	TGTGCCAGCAGTTTAATGGACAATGAGCAGTTCTTC
TRBV7-9	.	TRBJ2-7	TRBD2	15	CASSSGRLAGVEQYF	TGTGCCAGCAGCTCTGGGCGGCTAGCGGGGGTCGAGCAGTACTTC
TRBV4-3	.	TRBJ2-4	.	15	CASSQDAPSVGPQYF	TGCGCCAGCAGCCAAGATGCCCCCTCAGTTGGCCCCCAGTACTTC
TRBV30	.	TRBJ2-3	.	15	CAWERSGGRADTQYF	TGTGCCTGGGAGCGATCTGGGGGCCGAGCAGATACGCAGTATTTT
TRBV6-5	.	TRBJ2-7	.	15	CASSYSAGNLYEQYF	TGTGCCAGCAGTTACTCGGCCGGGAATTTGTACGAGCAGTACTTC
TRBV15	.	TRBJ2-5	.	12	CATRGHQETQYF	TGTGCCACCAGGGGACACCAAGAGACCCAGTACTTC
TRBV13	.	TRBJ2-3	TRBD2	16	CASSLGTSGVTDTQYF	TGTGCCAGCAGCTTAGGGACTAGCGGGGTCACAGATACGCAGTATTTT
TRBV4-2	.	TRBJ2-1	TRBD1	16	CASSREGGATYNEQFF	TGTGCCAGCAGCCGCGAAGGGGGCGCCACCTACAATGAGCAGTTCTTC
TRBV5-1	.	TRBJ1-4	.	16	CASSYRQAGPNEKLFF	TGCGCCAGCAGCTATAGGCAGGCCGGGCCTAATGAAAAACTGTTTTTT
TRBV27	.	TRBJ2-7	TRBD1	14	CASSLWGQSYEQYF	TGTGCCAGCAGTTTATGGGGACAGTCCTACGAGCAGTACTTC
TRBV15	.	TRBJ2-5	.	11	CATSRGAFQYF	TGTGCCACCAGCAGAGGAGCTTTCCAGTACTTC
TRBV27	.	TRBJ2-1	TRBD2	15	CASSPTSGVQNEQFF	TGTGCCAGCAGTCCGACTAGCGGGGTCCAGAATGAGCAGTTCTTC
TRBV7-2	.	TRBJ2-7	.	18	CASSPGPTSWGAHREQYF	TGTGCCAGCAGTCCAGGCCCCACTAGCTGGGGGGCCCATAGGGAGCAGTACTTC
TRBV27	.	TRBJ1-5	TRBD1	15	CASRITGVSNQPQHF	TGTGCCAGCAGAATTACAGGGGTTAGCAATCAGCCCCAGCATTTT
TRBV30	.	TRBJ2-5	TRBD2	15	CAWGTSGTYQETQYF	TGTGCCTGGGGGACTAGCGGAACGTACCAAGAGACCCAGTACTTC
TRBV7-2	.	TRBJ2-5	.	13	CASTIGRTETQYF	TGTGCCAGCACTATCGGGAGAACGGAGACCCAGTACTTC
TRBV2	.	TRBJ1-2	.	16	CASVAGRAAVNYGYTF	TGTGCCAGCGTCGCCGGCAGGGCGGCGGTTAACTATGGCTACACCTTC
TRBV19	.	TRBJ2-7	.	15	CASSIARGPTYEQYF	TGTGCCAGTAGTATAGCGCGGGGGCCGACCTACGAGCAGTACTTC
TRBV4-3	.	TRBJ2-5	.	15	CASSQVTGGPGTQYF	TGCGCCAGCAGCCAAGTTACCGGGGGGCCTGGGACCCAGTACTTC
TRBV4-1	.	TRBJ2-1	TRBD1	15	CASTLGQGVYNEQFF	TGCGCCAGCACTCTGGGGCAGGGGGTCTACAATGAGCAGTTCTTC
TRBV18	.	TRBJ2-7	TRBD1	17	CASSQTPGQDFSYEQYF	TGTGCCAGCTCACAAACTCCAGGACAGGATTTCTCCTACGAGCAGTACTTC
TRBV7-2	.	TRBJ1-2	TRBD1	17	CASSIRDRGLFTAGYTF	TGTGCCAGCAGCATCCGGGACAGGGGATTGTTTACAGCTGGCTACACCTTC
TRBV4-3	.	TRBJ1-6	.	15	CASSQDRSHNSPLHF	TGCGCCAGCAGCCAAGATAGGTCCCATAATTCACCCCTCCACTTT
TRBV11-2	.	TRBJ2-7	TRBD2	15	CASSLTSVSSYEQYF	TGTGCCAGCAGCCTAACTAGCGTGAGCTCCTACGAGCAGTACTTC
TRBV7-9	.	TRBJ2-7	.	12	CASRSDGYEQYF	TGTGCCAGCAGATCGGACGGCTACGAGCAGTACTTC
TRBV12-2	.	TRBJ2-5	.	13	CASRPMDQETQYF	TGTGCAAGTCGCCCCATGGACCAAGAGACCCAGTACTTC
TRBV19	.	TRBJ2-2	.	13	CASSIGPTGELFF	TGTGCCAGTAGTATAGGGCCCACCGGGGAGCTGTTTTTT
TRBV7-6	.	TRBJ2-1	TRBD2	14	CASSSASGGNEQFF	TGTGCCAGCAGCTCGGCGAGCGGGGGCAATGAGCAGTTCTTC
TRBV27	.	TRBJ2-5	.	15	CASSLKPSYQETQYF	TGTGCCAGCAGTTTGAAGCCATCGTACCAAGAGACCCAGTACTTC
TRBV20-1	few	TRBJ2-7	.	11	CSASVWDEQYF	TGCAGTGCTAGTGTGTGGGACGAGCAGTACTTC
TRBV30	.	TRBJ2-6	.	16	CAWSPTGPSGANVLTF	TGTGCCTGGAGTCCCACCGGTCCCTCTGGGGCCAACGTCCTGACTTTC
TRBV13	.	TRBJ2-4	TRBD1	14	CASSSGQGNGDKYF	TGTGCCAGCAGCTCCGGACAGGGGAATGGGGACAAGTACTTC
TRBV6-6	.	TRBJ2-5	.	15	CASSYSLGGMETQYF	TGTGCCAGCAGTTACTCGCTTGGGGGGATGGAGACCCAGTACTTC
TRBV6-6	.	TRBJ2-5	TRBD1	15	CASSPDRGFSETQYF	TGTGCCAGCAGTCCGGACAGGGGGTTTTCAGAGACCCAGTACTTC
TRBV15	.	TRBJ2-7	.	13	CATSREGTSEQYF	TGTGCCACCAGCAGGGAAGGGACCAGCGAGCAGTACTTC
TRBV29-1	.	TRBJ1-2	.	15	CSVEDIGGLGYGYTF	TGCAGCGTTGAAGATATAGGGGGTTTAGGCTATGGCTACACCTTC
TRBV19	.	TRBJ2-2	.	16	CASSIVVPEGTGELFF	TGTGCCAGTAGTATAGTGGTCCCTGAGGGGACCGGGGAGCTGTTTTTT
TRBV2	.	TRBJ2-1	TRBD1	15	CASRSRQGAYNEQFF	TGTGCCAGCAGATCTAGACAGGGGGCGTACAATGAGCAGTTCTTC
TRBV6-5	.	TRBJ2-7	.	11	CASSPRYEQYF	TGTGCCAGCAGCCCCCGCTACGAGCAGTACTTC
TRBV4-1	.	TRBJ2-3	TRBD2	15	CASSQEGGSTDTQYF	TGCGCCAGCAGCCAAGAGGGGGGGAGCACAGATACGCAGTATTTT
TRBV4-1	.	TRBJ2-7	.	17	CASSPLSPGTFGVEQYF	TGCGCCAGCAGCCCACTGAGTCCCGGGACATTCGGCGTCGAGCAGTACTTC
TRBV9	.	TRBJ2-1	TRBD1	14	CASSEYRGINEQFF	TGTGCCAGCAGCGAGTACAGGGGAATCAATGAGCAGTTCTTC
TRBV7-6	.	TRBJ2-2	.	16	CASCDSPDGGTGELFF	TGTGCCTCCTGTGACAGTCCTGATGGGGGTACCGGGGAGCTGTTTTTT
TRBV19	.	TRBJ1-1	.	16	CASSPLGWSVNTEAFF	TGTGCCAGTAGTCCCCTAGGTTGGTCCGTGAACACTGAAGCTTTCTTT
TRBV2	.	TRBJ2-3	.	15	CASTKEKARADTQYF	TGTGCCAGCACCAAGGAGAAGGCAAGGGCAGATACGCAGTATTTT
TRBV29-1	.	TRBJ1-2	.	12	CSVVSQLGGYTF	TGCAGCGTTGTCAGTCAGTTGGGAGGCTACACCTTC
TRBV7-2	.	TRBJ2-1	TRBD2	15	CASSLDGGGANEQFF	TGTGCCAGCAGCTTAGACGGCGGGGGGGCCAATGAGCAGTTCTTC
TRBV27	.	TRBJ2-1	TRBD2	16	CASSLSSSGGYNEQFF	TGTGCCAGCAGTTTATCGTCTAGCGGGGGTTACAATGAGCAGTTCTTC
TRBV7-9	.	TRBJ2-1	.	14	CASSPKAGYNEQFF	TGTGCCAGCAGCCCGAAGGCGGGGTACAATGAGCAGTTCTTC